This T cell receptor (beta chain) was profiled in a study of T-cell memory formation after mild COVID-19. Study as a whole: The study found TCR clusters largely donor specific. Study-level points and caveats: Clones that contracted from day 15 to 85 were balanced CD4/CD8, while later expanders leaned CD4+.

As concerns this clonotype: Its specificity is not known.

CDR3 size: 15 residues. Deletions cut 4 bases from V and 5 bases from J, with 17 bases between. Germline V gives CDR1 LGHNA, CDR2 YSLEER. MiXCR, applied by TCRdb to the 5' RACE reads, yields one record per CDR3 protein. The data hold hundreds of thousands of distinct CDR3 sequences, with approximately 14% observed a single time. The sequence came from a young man who had mild COVID-19 (a few samples of this study predate the infection). Cell type and time point are not known. The source material was PBMCs or a T cell subset sorted from them (not recorded which). The rearrangement joins TRBV4-3 to TRBJ2-5; D may be TRBD1 or TRBD2 (5 bases each). The CDR3 region is CASSPYSGSGETQYF. In DNA, the CDR3 is TGCGCCAGCAGCCCTTATTCAGGGAGCGGTGAGACCCAGTACTTC.